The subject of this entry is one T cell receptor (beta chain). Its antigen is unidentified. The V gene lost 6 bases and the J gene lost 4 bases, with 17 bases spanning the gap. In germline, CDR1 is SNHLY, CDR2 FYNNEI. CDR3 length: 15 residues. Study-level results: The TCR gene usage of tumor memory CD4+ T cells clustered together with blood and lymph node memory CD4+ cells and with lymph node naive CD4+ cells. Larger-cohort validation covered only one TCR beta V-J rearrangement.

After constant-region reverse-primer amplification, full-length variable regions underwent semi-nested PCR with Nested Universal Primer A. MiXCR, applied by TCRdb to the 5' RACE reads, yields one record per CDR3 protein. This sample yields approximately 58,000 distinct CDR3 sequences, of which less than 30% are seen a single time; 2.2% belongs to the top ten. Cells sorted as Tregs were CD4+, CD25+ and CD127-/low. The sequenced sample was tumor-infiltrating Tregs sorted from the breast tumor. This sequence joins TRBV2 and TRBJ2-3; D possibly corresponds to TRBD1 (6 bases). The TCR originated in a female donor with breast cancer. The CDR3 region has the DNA TGTGCCAGCAGACGGTCAGAGGGGGTCCCAGATACGCAGTATTTT. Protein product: CASRRSEGVPDTQYF.